This entry features one T cell receptor (beta chain) sequence. Its specificity is not known. This specimen comes from a study of Ad26.COV2.S vaccination and SARS-CoV-2 variants. About the study: Ad26.COV2.S shots went into the muscle once or twice, 56 days apart.

Profiling relied on immunoSEQ multiplex PCR, and the TCRdb table lists in-frame clones only, not all of them. The table shows 400,000 or so clones, with about 85% occurring only once. The sample's treatment: some 20 received Ad26.COV2.S at low or high dose, single or two shots; about 5 received placebo; per-sample allocation not given. Sampling was performed 63 days after the first vaccine or placebo injection. An Ad26 vector expressing Wuhan-strain SARS-CoV-2 spike constituted the vaccine. The V segment lost 0 bases and the J segment 1 base; nucleotides outside the gene matches: 2. Germline-derived CDR1 and CDR2 are SGHTA and FQGNSA. The CDR3 is 15 residues long. Study-wide results and caveats: Across vaccine and placebo recipients, the breadth of non-spike TCRs was similar. Possibly, TCR breadth and depth analyses underestimated total T cell responses.

Material: peripheral blood, obtained in a trial of Ad26.COV2.S vaccine versus placebo. The receptor comes from a person between 18 and 65 years old who received the Ad26.COV2.S COVID-19 vaccine or a placebo. The rearrangement joins TRBV7-2 to TRBJ1-2; 7 bases are shared with TRBD1. CDR3 amino acids: CASSLAGTVNYGYTF. CDR3 DNA: TGTGCCAGCAGCTTAGCCGGGACAGTTAACTATGGCTACACCTTC.